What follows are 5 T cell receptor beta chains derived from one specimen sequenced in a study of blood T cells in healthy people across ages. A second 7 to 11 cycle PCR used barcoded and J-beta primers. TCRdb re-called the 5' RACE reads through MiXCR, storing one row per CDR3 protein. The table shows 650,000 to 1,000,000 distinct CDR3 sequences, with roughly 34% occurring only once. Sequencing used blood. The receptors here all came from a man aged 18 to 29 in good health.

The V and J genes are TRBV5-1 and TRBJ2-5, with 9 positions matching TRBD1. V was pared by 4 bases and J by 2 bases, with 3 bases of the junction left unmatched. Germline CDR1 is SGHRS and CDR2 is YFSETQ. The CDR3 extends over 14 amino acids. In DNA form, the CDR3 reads TGCGCCAGCAGCCACGGGACAGGGCAAGAGACCCAGTACTTC. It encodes CASSHGTGQETQYF.

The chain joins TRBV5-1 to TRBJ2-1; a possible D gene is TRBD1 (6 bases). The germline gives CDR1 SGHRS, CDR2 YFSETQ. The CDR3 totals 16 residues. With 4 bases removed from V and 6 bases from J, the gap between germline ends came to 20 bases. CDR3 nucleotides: TGCGCCAGCAGCCAGATTACAGGGAAGCCGGTCAATGAGCAGTTCTTC. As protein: CASSQITGKPVNEQFF.

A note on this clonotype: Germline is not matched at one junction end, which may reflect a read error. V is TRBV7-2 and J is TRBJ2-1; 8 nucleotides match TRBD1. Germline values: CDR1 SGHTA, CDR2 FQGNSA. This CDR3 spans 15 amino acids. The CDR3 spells CASSSAGGSYSEQFF. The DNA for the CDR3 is TGTGCCAGCAGCTCAGCAGGGGGCTCCTACAGTGAGCAGTTCTTC.

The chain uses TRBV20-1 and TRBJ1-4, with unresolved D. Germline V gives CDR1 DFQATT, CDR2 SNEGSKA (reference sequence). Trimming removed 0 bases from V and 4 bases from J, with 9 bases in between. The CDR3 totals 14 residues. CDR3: CSARDLSFNEKLFF. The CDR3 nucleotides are TGCAGTGCTAGAGATCTGAGCTTTAATGAAAAACTGTTTTTT.

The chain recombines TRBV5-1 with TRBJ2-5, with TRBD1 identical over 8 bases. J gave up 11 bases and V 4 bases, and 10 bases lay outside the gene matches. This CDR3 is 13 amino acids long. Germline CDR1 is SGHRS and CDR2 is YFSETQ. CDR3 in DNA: TGCGCCAGCAGCAACCCGACAGGGGATGAGCAGTACTTC. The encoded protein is CASSNPTGDEQYF.